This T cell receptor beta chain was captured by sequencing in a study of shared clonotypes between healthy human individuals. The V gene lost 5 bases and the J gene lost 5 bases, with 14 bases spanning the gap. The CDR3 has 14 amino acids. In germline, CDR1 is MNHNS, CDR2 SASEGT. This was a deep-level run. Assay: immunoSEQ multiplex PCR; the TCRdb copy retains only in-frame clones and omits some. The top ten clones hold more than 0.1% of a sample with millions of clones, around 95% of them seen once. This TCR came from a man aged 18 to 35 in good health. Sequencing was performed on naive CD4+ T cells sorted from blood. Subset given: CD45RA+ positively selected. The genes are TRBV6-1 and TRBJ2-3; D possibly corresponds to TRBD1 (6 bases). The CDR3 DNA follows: TGTGCCAGCAGTCGAAGGGGGTGGGGAGATACGCAGTATTTT. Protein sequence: CASSRRGWGDTQYF.